These 21 T cell receptor beta chains came from one sample sequenced in a study of OX40 agonist ivuxolimab in advanced cancers. Measured with immunoSEQ multiplex PCR; TCRdb has only the in-frame clones, and not every one. The table records about 14,000 clones, roughly 90% of them present only once. The sequences come from CD4+ or CD8+ T cells sorted from blood, collected in a trial of the OX40 agonist ivuxolimab. These receptor sequences come from an adult with an advanced solid tumor such as melanoma, head and neck, liver or kidney cancer.

The chain employs TRBV6-5 and TRBJ2-7, with 7 bases fitting TRBD2. Per the germline V gene, CDR1 is MNHEY and CDR2 is SVGAGI. V lost 2 bases and J lost 2; bases outside the gene matches: 3. This CDR3 has 14 residues. DNA for the CDR3: TGTGCCAGCAGTTACGGCCGGGGGGCCTACGAGCAGTACTTC. This encodes CASSYGRGAYEQYF.

This clone was seen a single time. This chain uses TRBV11-3 with TRBJ1-4; unclear D gene. This CDR3 contains 13 residues. Germline values: CDR1 SGHNT, CDR2 YENEEA. The germline V and J ends were trimmed by 5 bases and 5 bases, with 9 bases remaining between them. The CDR3 DNA follows: TGTGCCAGCAGCACGACACTCAATGAAAAACTGTTTTTT. Translation: CASSTTLNEKLFF.

The table lists this clone with a few counts. V and J are TRBV2 and TRBJ1-2, with a possible D match to TRBD1 (5 bases). Between the trimmed V and J ends, which lost 8 bases and 4 bases, there was a span of 11 bases. The germline V gene has CDR1 SNHLY and CDR2 FYNNEI. This CDR3 region has 12 residues. CDR3 DNA: TGTGCCAGCCCGGACGACAGCTATGGCTACACCTTC. Residues: CASPDDSYGYTF. Based on the CDR3 plus reference TRBV2 and TRBJ1-2, the full variable domain is EPEVTQTPSHQVTQMGQEVILRCVPISNHLYFYWYRQILGQKVEFLVSFYNNEISEKSEIFDDQFSVERPDGSNFTLKIRSTKLEDSAMYFCASPDDSYGYTFGSGTRLTVV.

The gene calls are TRBV2 and TRBJ2-7; 8 bases line up with TRBD2. V was pared by 10 bases and J by 0 bases, with 5 bases of the junction left unmatched. The CDR3 contains 13 residues. The germline CDR1 and CDR2 sequences are SNHLY and FYNNEI. In DNA form, the CDR3 reads TGTGCCATGCGGGGGGACACCTCCTACGAGCAGTACTTC. It is translated as CAMRGDTSYEQYF.

The chain uses TRBV5-1 and TRBJ2-1, with 8 bases identical to TRBD1. After removal of 2 bases from V and 6 bases from J, the junction contained 4 bases not matched to a gene. This CDR3 is built from 14 residues. The germline gives CDR1 SGHRS, CDR2 YFSETQ. CDR3 sequence: CASSLGGQVNEQFF. Written as DNA, the CDR3 is TGCGCCAGCAGCTTAGGGGGACAGGTCAATGAGCAGTTCTTC.

The V and J genes are TRBV10-3 and TRBJ2-6, with D tentatively TRBD2 (6 bases). V shed 4 bases and J shed 3 bases, with 22 bases lying between them. Germline V gene data show CDR1 as ENHRY and CDR2 as SYGVKD. CDR3 size: 19 residues. The CDR3 here is CAISGYRDSGRIGANVLTF. The CDR3, as DNA: TGTGCCATCAGTGGGTACCGGGACTCCGGGCGGATTGGGGCCAACGTCCTGACTTTC.

The genes are TRBV4-1 and TRBJ2-3; no reliable D call. V was clipped by 1 base and J by 0 bases, with 11 bases between them. This CDR3 comprises 16 residues. Per the germline V gene, CDR1 is MGHRA and CDR2 is YSYEKL. The CDR3 DNA reads TGCGCCAGCAGCCAAGTCGGCGGAAGAAGCACAGATACGCAGTATTTT. This sequence encodes CASSQVGGRSTDTQYF.

The chain carries TRBV7-6 and TRBJ2-7; TRBD2 aligns across 7 bases. Trimming removed 4 bases from V and 3 bases from J; junction bases left unmatched: 3. This CDR3 comprises 13 residues. Germline lookup yields CDR1 SGHVS and CDR2 FNYEAQ. Here the CDR3 DNA reads TGTGCCAGCAGCTGGCGGGAGAACTACGAGCAGTACTTC. Encoded protein: CASSWRENYEQYF.

Notes on this clone: It differs at one base from a far larger clone, so likely a read error. Additional DNA sequences in this sample encode the identical CDR3. The chain employs TRBV6-5 and TRBJ1-1; D is ambiguous. CDR1 is MNHEY, CDR2 SVGAGI, per germline. The CDR3 sequence is 13 residues long. Trimming shortened V by 0 bases and J by 2 bases, and 4 bases separated the two germline ends. Here the CDR3 reads CASSYSANTEAFF. CDR3 DNA sequence: TGTGCCAGCAGTTACTCGGCAAACACTGAAGCTTTCTTT.

As for this clone: Other nucleotide sequences from this sample produce the same CDR3. CDR3 in amino acids: CASPSGPPQGQPQHF. The CDR3 DNA follows: TGCGCCAGCCCGTCCGGACCGCCGCAAGGACAGCCCCAGCATTTT. The chain joins TRBV23-1 to TRBJ1-5; D is unclear. TRBV23-1 is noted as an ORF with a role that remains uncertain. This CDR3 is built from 15 residues. V was cut by 8 bases and J by 7 bases, with 21 bases left in between.

The genes are TRBV30 and TRBJ2-5, with no clear D. Trimming pared 4 bases from V and 4 bases from J, leaving 13 bases between. There are 13 residues in the CDR3. Germline V lookup: CDR1 GTSNPN, CDR2 SVGIG (reference sequence). The CDR3 region is CAWTLPYPETQYF. CDR3 DNA: TGTGCCTGGACCCTACCCTATCCAGAGACCCAGTACTTC.

The chain employs TRBV29-1 and TRBJ2-3, with 9 nucleotides matching TRBD2. J gave up 1 base and V 2 bases, and 1 base lay outside the gene matches. The CDR3 sequence is 14 residues long. Per germline, CDR1 SQVTM and CDR2 ANQGSEA. The CDR3 here is CSVERGGGTDTQYF. The CDR3 bases are TGCAGCGTTGAACGCGGGGGGGGCACAGATACGCAGTATTTT.

The V gene is TRBV10-3, the J gene TRBJ2-1; TRBD2 matches at 10 bases. Germline V gene data show CDR1 as ENHRY and CDR2 as SYGVKD. The length of the CDR3 is 14 residues. The junction had 5 bases not matched to a gene; V was cut back by 7 bases and J by 5 bases. CDR3 coding DNA: TGTGCCATCATGGGACTAGCGACGAACAATGAGCAGTTCTTC. Its protein is CAIMGLATNNEQFF.

The rearrangement uses TRBV9 and TRBJ1-3; D gene uncertain. Trimming took off 2 bases at V and 3 bases at J, with 0 bases between the two ends. The CDR3 runs to 11 residues. Germline V CDR1 and CDR2: SGDLS, YYNGEE. CDR3 sequence (DNA): TGTGCCAGCAGCGTTGGAAACACCATATATTTT. It translates to CASSVGNTIYF. Combining the CDR3 with reference TRBV9 and TRBJ1-3 gives the whole variable domain DSGVTQTPKHLITATGQRVTLRCSPRSGDLSVYWYQQSLDQGLQFLIQYYNGEERAKGNILERFSAQQFPDLHSELNLSSLELGDSALYFCASSVGNTIYFGEGSWLTVV.

This chain joins TRBV2 and TRBJ2-7; D unresolved. The germline V and J ends were trimmed by 6 bases and 5 bases, with 5 bases remaining between them. Germline CDR1 is SNHLY and CDR2 is FYNNEI. The CDR3 runs 10 residues. For the CDR3, the DNA is TGTGCCAGCAGGGGAAACGAGCAGTACTTC. This gives the protein CASRGNEQYF.

V is TRBV30 and J is TRBJ2-7, with D possibly matching TRBD2 (5 bases). The CDR3 has 14 residues. CDR1 is GTSNPN and CDR2 is SVGIG in the germline V gene (reference sequence). V shed 0 bases and J shed 1 base, with 10 bases lying between them. CDR3 loop: CAWSVGTGSYEQYF. For the CDR3, the DNA is TGTGCCTGGAGTGTCGGAACGGGATCCTACGAGCAGTACTTC.

The gene calls are TRBV4-3 and TRBJ1-2; no firm D call. V shed 0 bases and J shed 1 base, with 6 bases lying between them. Germline V CDR1 and CDR2: LGHNA, YSLEER. CDR3 length: 14 residues. For the CDR3, the DNA is TGCGCCAGCAGCCAAGATGGGGTTAACTATGGCTACACCTTC. Its protein is CASSQDGVNYGYTF.

The chain couples TRBV7-9 to TRBJ1-2; perhaps TRBD1 as D (6 bases). The CDR3 contains 13 residues. Germline V gene lookup returns CDR1 SEHNR and CDR2 FQNEAQ (reference sequence). Trimming pared 5 bases from V and 2 bases from J, leaving 9 bases between. DNA for the CDR3: TGTGCCAGCAGCCCTGACAGGAACTATGGCTACACCTTC. Amino acids: CASSPDRNYGYTF.

The rearrangement links TRBV6-5 to TRBJ1-5; possibly TRBD1 for D (6 bases). Looked up from germline, CDR1 is MNHEY and CDR2 is SVGAGI. The CDR3 length is 15 residues. Trimming removed 6 bases from V and 4 bases from J, with 16 bases in between. CDR3 sequence reads: CASSPKRGTNQPQHF. In DNA form, the CDR3 reads TGTGCCAGCAGCCCTAAGAGGGGGACTAATCAGCCCCAGCATTTT.

The rearrangement uses TRBV14 and TRBJ2-1, with 8 bases fitting TRBD2. Germline V gene lookup returns CDR1 SGHDN and CDR2 FVKESK. The CDR3 runs to 15 residues. After removal of 3 bases from V and 8 bases from J, the junction contained 9 bases not matched to a gene. This CDR3 reads CASSQTSVYSDEQFF. CDR3 sequence (DNA): TGTGCCAGCAGCCAGACTAGCGTCTATAGCGATGAGCAGTTCTTC.

About this clone itself: This may stem from a read error, because a much larger clone lies one nucleotide away. The chain uses TRBV5-8 and TRBJ2-7; no firm D call. The CDR3 length is 12 residues. Trimming left V 0 bases short and J 2 bases short, with 3 bases between. Looked up from germline, CDR1 is SGHTS and CDR2 is YDEGEE. This CDR3 is CASSLATYEQYF. The CDR3 DNA reads TGTGCCAGCAGCTTGGCCACCTACGAGCAGTACTTC.